The T cell receptor (beta chain) under discussion was sequenced for a study of cytomegalovirus exposure and HLA in healthy donors (dated by TCRdb to about 2017). As for the study more broadly: A later analysis indicated that the 100 to 150 validation repertoires were generated on the platform also employed for the 650 to 850 repertoires of the first cohort. The study aimed to test whether signatures of past pathogen exposure could be identified by cataloging public T cell receptors. A separate validation cohort of 90 to 150 different subjects was used in addition to the approximately 640-subject first cohort. High-throughput TCR immunosequencing, statistical association of individual TCRs with disease status, and machine learning were combined to predict cytomegalovirus infection status. What the study reported, not specific to this receptor: A total of 150 to 200 TCR beta chains were listed by the study as associated with cytomegalovirus. Across donors, most TCR sequences were observed very rarely, whereas some public TCRs were present in many individuals. Three of the identified cytomegalovirus-associated TCR beta chains were confirmed in vitro to be specific for cytomegalovirus antigens. In a later analysis, TCRs clustered in the first cohort were found to also tend to co-occur in the 110 or so validation repertoires, with 90% to 95% of cluster scores above 0. A later analysis lacked HLA typing for the validation cohort, so it scored co-occurrence in that cohort across all 120 repertoires. The classifier was reported to diagnose cytomegalovirus status with high specificity and sensitivity in both the original cohort and the validation cohort. The authors suggested that the approach could potentially be extended to other disease states and immunological phenotypes.

The donors belonged to the validation cohort of 120 subjects, which was separate from the approximately 700-subject first cohort. Libraries were built with the immunoSEQ multiplex PCR assay. Concerning the study's data processing: A statistical classification framework was developed to diagnose cytomegalovirus status using the catalog of TCR beta chain sequences. TCRdb provides this immuneACCESS table in a form limited to in-frame rearrangements. Some clones are lacking; in checked studies, under half of them reflect an unresolved V gene, and why the rest are absent is not known. V, J and clone size derive from that table, while D and trimming were established from the DNA sequence. This sample lists some 150,000 clones; 87% were detected once. The ten largest account for approximately 1.5% of the sample. The CDR3 starts with the cysteine, ends with the phenylalanine, and has 14 residues. Just CDR3 DNA is preserved here, 42 bases in frame from base 1. Looking up the germline V gene (reference sequence) yields CDR1 LNHDA and CDR2 SQIVND. Relative to germline, V is 5 bases shorter and J is 6 bases shorter, with 16 bases between their ends.

About this clone itself: The target of this receptor is not known. No quality values exist for individual bases; no much larger clone is one base distant.

The specimen sequenced was PBMCs. The sequence is built from TRBV19 and TRBJ1-2; too little of a D gene remains to name it. This sequence originates from a woman in her thirties in good health and CMV-seronegative. Here is the DNA: TGTGCCAGTAGTCTAATAGGATCCGGGAATGGCTACACCTTC. The translation is CASSLIGSGNGYTF.